This record concerns one T cell receptor beta chain sequence. The antigen is undetermined. CDR3 length equals 18 residues. The V end was cut by 4 bases, the J end by 1 base, with 22 bases between. In germline, CDR1 is SGHTA, CDR2 FQGNSA. This specimen comes from a study of blood T cells in healthy people across ages. Study results and limitations: Estimates drawn from one million T cells were deemed to understate diversity. Across samples, TCR beta diversity tracked strongly with naive T cell percentage.

Isolated PBMCs totaled at least 6 million in each sample. A J-beta primer mix and a sample-barcoded 5' primer were used in a second PCR of about 7 to 12 cycles. TCRdb independently ran MiXCR on the 5' RACE reads; one entry per CDR3 protein. The data contain roughly 650,000 distinct CDR3 sequences, about 30% of them singletons. The TCR originated in a woman at least 80 years old in good health. The chain employs TRBV7-2 and TRBJ1-1; possibly TRBD1 for D (5 bases). Sequenced material: blood. CDR3: CASSSFRETATRNTEAFF. In DNA, the CDR3 is TGTGCCAGCAGCTCGTTTCGTGAGACAGCCACTAGGAACACTGAAGCTTTCTTT.